Given below is one T cell receptor (beta chain) in context. Clones were read by immunoSEQ multiplex PCR, and TCRdb kept only the in-frame ones, dropping some. There are roughly 9,900 clones in the sample; 85% to 90% occur only once, and approximately 6.9% lies in the top ten. This sample is drawn from a study of blood T cell dynamics during melanoma immunotherapy. This CDR3 contains 13 residues. Germline-derived CDR1 and CDR2 are ENHRY and SYGVKD. The germline V and J ends were trimmed by 3 bases and 3 bases, with 8 bases remaining between them. Described time point: week 3, after first cycle of checkpoint inhibitor. No patient had earlier systemic cancer treatment, concurrent immunosuppressants, or another active cancer.

V usage is TRBV10-3 and J usage is TRBJ2-5; D might be TRBD1 (5 bases). The clonotype originates from a human donor with melanoma. This material consisted of blood, taken from a patient treated with checkpoint blockade. CDR3 in amino acids: CAISDRVEETQYF. CDR3 nucleotides: TGTGCCATCAGTGACAGGGTGGAAGAGACCCAGTACTTC.